This TCR beta chain comes out of a study of blood T cell repertoires in COVID-19. Background on the study: COVID-19 samples, acute and convalescent, were from the United States, Italy and Spain. The analysed material was cDNA or gDNA that came from T cells, B-cell-depleted T cells, or PBMCs.

Per germline, CDR1 MNHEY and CDR2 SVGAGI. Trimming stripped 8 bases from V and 11 bases from J, with 21 bases between. This CDR3 is 13 amino acids long. Authors' methods: Estimation of nucleated cell counts relied on the amplification of reference gene primers. The repertoire was sequenced with immunoSEQ multiplex PCR; TCRdb's copy has only in-frame clones and lacks some. The D gene and trimming were derived from the DNA, and the V and J assignments and clone size from that table. Seen here are 150,000 to 200,000 clones, roughly 87% observed once, and the top ten hold 1.5% to 2%. This clone was counted once.

Input material: peripheral blood. The TCR originated in a man aged 18 to 35 who had recovered from COVID-19. The chain employs TRBV6-5 and TRBJ1-1; no clear D. For the CDR3, the DNA is TGTGCCAGCCGGGGTAATCGCGCCTACCAGGCTTTCTTT. The encoded protein is CASRGNRAYQAFF.